This T cell receptor (beta chain) comes out of a study of circulating tumor DNA in untreated peripheral T-cell lymphoma. Repertoires were generated with immunoSEQ multiplex PCR, while TCRdb's copy carries only in-frame clones and drops some. The repertoire consists of approximately 6,900 clones, with around three quarters occurring once and the leading ten covering 25% to 30%. The tumor tissue sample was taken at baseline before any treatment. Germline loops: CDR1 MNHGY, CDR2 SAAAGT. The length of the CDR3 is 15 residues. Losses at the gene ends were 7 bases for V and 0 bases for J; bases not matched to a gene: 2.

The V and J genes are TRBV6-8 and TRBJ1-6, with TRBD1 matching 8 bases. Sequencing was done on a sample of tumor tissue. This clonotype originated in a human donor with peripheral T-cell lymphoma. The CDR3 DNA sequence: TGTGCCAGCACCGGACAGGGCTCCTATAATTCACCCCTCCACTTT. Translating it yields CASTGQGSYNSPLHF.